This is a list of T cell receptor beta chains from one sample in a study of radiation and T cells in renal cell carcinoma. Assay used: immunoSEQ multiplex PCR; TCRdb lists only in-frame clones, some missing. This table has tens of thousands of clones, roughly 60% appearing once. The material sequenced was tumor tissue, taken from a patient whose treatment was nephrectomy without radiotherapy. Every receptor here comes from a man aged 35 to 55 with renal cell carcinoma. Both conserved end residues are part of each CDR3. Each record gives: CDR3 length, clone size, J gene, V gene, D gene, CDR3 DNA, CDR3 protein. D genes are given only for firm matches. Clone size is not always given. Where it is, it says once, few, many or a class for expanded clones.

15	NA	TRBJ2-3	TRBV6-1	TRBD2	TGTGCCAGCAGTGGGACTAGCGGGGGGGCAGATACGCAGTATTTT	CASSGTSGGADTQYF
14	NA	TRBJ1-1	TRBV5-4	NA	TGTGCCAGCAGCCGGCAGCGACAGAACACTGAAGCTTTCTTT	CASSRQRQNTEAFF
15	NA	TRBJ1-2	TRBV4-2	NA	TGTGCCAGCAGCCAAGTAGGCAGGAGGGGAGGAGGCTACACCTTC	CASSQVGRRGGGYTF
15	NA	TRBJ2-1	TRBV5-1	TRBD2	TGCGCCAGCAGCTTGGGGACGGGAGGGCCCCCTGAGCAGTTCTTC	CASSLGTGGPPEQFF
14	NA	TRBJ2-3	TRBV11-2	TRBD2	TGTGCCAGCAGCCCCGGGGGGGCAACAGATACGCAGTATTTT	CASSPGGATDTQYF
19	NA	TRBJ2-1	TRBV18	TRBD2	TGTGCCAGCTCACCACCCCCTAGCGGGGGTTATACACCTTCAAGGGAGCAGTTCTTC	CASSPPPSGGYTPSREQFF
13	few	TRBJ2-7	TRBV6-6	TRBD2	TGTGCCAGCAGTCCCCCGTCGGGGGGGGAGCAGTACTTC	CASSPPSGGEQYF
16	NA	TRBJ2-2	TRBV15	NA	TGTGCCACCAGCAGAGGGGGGGCCACGAACACCGGGGAGCTGTTTTTT	CATSRGGATNTGELFF
16	NA	TRBJ1-5	TRBV28	TRBD1	TGTGCCAGCAGCACCGGACAGGGGGCATTTAGCCAGCCCCAGCATTTT	CASSTGQGAFSQPQHF
15	NA	TRBJ1-2	TRBV9	TRBD1	TGTGCCAGCAGCGTAGATGGGACAGTCACGAATGGCTACACCTTC	CASSVDGTVTNGYTF
14	few	TRBJ1-5	TRBV6-1	TRBD1	TGTGCCAGCAGCTCCGACAGGGGGAGTCAGCCCCAGCATTTT	CASSSDRGSQPQHF
14	NA	TRBJ1-2	TRBV5-1	TRBD1	TGCGCCAGCAGTTTACGAACAGGGGGCTATGGCTACACCTTC	CASSLRTGGYGYTF
15	NA	TRBJ1-3	TRBV28	NA	TGTGCCAGCAGTCCTCTGTGGGGCTCTGGAAACACCATATATTTT	CASSPLWGSGNTIYF
16	NA	TRBJ2-4	TRBV15	TRBD2	TGTGCCACCAGCAGAGATCCGGGGGGAGCCAAAAACATTCAGTACTTC	CATSRDPGGAKNIQYF
14	few	TRBJ1-6	TRBV4-3	NA	TGCGCCAGCAGCCAATGGCAGTCGAATTCACCCCTCCACTTT	CASSQWQSNSPLHF
13	NA	TRBJ2-2	TRBV29-1	NA	TGCAGCGTTGGTAGGGGAGGAACCGGGGAGCTGTTTTTT	CSVGRGGTGELFF
13	NA	TRBJ2-7	TRBV6-6	NA	TGTGCCAGCAGAACCTCCGAGGTTTACGAGCAGTACTTC	CASRTSEVYEQYF
14	NA	TRBJ1-5	TRBV6-5	NA	TGTGCCAGCAGTTACGATTGGGGGAATCAGCCCCAGCATTTT	CASSYDWGNQPQHF
13	NA	TRBJ1-2	TRBV2	NA	TGTGCCAGCACTCCCGGGACTAACTATGGCTACACCTTC	CASTPGTNYGYTF
13	once	TRBJ2-7	TRBV30	NA	TGTGCCTGGAGTGTACGTACAGGGAGCGAGCAGTACTTC	CAWSVRTGSEQYF
14	few	TRBJ1-1	TRBV6-5	NA	TGTGCCAGCAGCCTGGGGGGGACGAACACTGAAGCTTTCTTT	CASSLGGTNTEAFF
16	NA	TRBJ2-7	TRBV2	NA	TGTGCCAGCAGTGGCCTCGCGGGACACGGCTCCTACGAGCAGTACTTC	CASSGLAGHGSYEQYF
13	NA	TRBJ2-1	TRBV5-4	NA	TGTGCCAGCAGCTTGGGGGGGGCCGATGAGCAGTTCTTC	CASSLGGADEQFF
13	NA	TRBJ1-2	TRBV5-5	NA	TGTGCCAGCAGCTCCTGGACGGCCTATGGCTACACCTTC	CASSSWTAYGYTF
14	few	TRBJ1-1	TRBV30	NA	TGTGCCTGGGGGAGACAGGTATCGAACACTGAAGCTTTCTTT	CAWGRQVSNTEAFF
16	few	TRBJ1-2	TRBV4-2	TRBD1	TGTGCCAGCAGCCAAGAGGGGACAGGGGGCGCCGGCGGCTACACCTTC	CASSQEGTGGAGGYTF
15	many	TRBJ1-1	TRBV27	TRBD1	TGTGCCAGCAGTCCGACAGGGGGTATGAACACTGAAGCTTTCTTT	CASSPTGGMNTEAFF
13	NA	TRBJ2-1	TRBV18	TRBD2	TGTGCCAGCTCATCGACTAGCGTTCCTCTGCAGTTCTTC	CASSSTSVPLQFF
15	NA	TRBJ1-1	TRBV6-6	NA	TGTGCCAGCAGTTACCCGGGACCTATAAACACTGAAGCTTTCTTT	CASSYPGPINTEAFF
14	NA	TRBJ2-1	TRBV4-3	NA	TGCGCCAGCAGCCAAGGGGGACACGGCAATGAGCAGTTCTTC	CASSQGGHGNEQFF
13	NA	TRBJ1-2	TRBV27	NA	TGTGCCAGCAGTTTAGGTGGGGATTATGGCTACACCTTC	CASSLGGDYGYTF
17	NA	TRBJ2-6	TRBV4-1	NA	TGCGCCAGCAGCCAAGATGGACGGAAGACTGGGGCCAACGTCCTGACTTTC	CASSQDGRKTGANVLTF
17	many	TRBJ1-2	TRBV4-3	NA	TGCGCCAGCAGCGCCCCTAGACAGTCTACCGAGGGCTATGGCTACACCTTC	CASSAPRQSTEGYGYTF
16	NA	TRBJ2-7	TRBV29-1	TRBD1	TGCAGCGTTGAAGAGGGAGCCGGGACAGGGAGATACGAGCAGTACTTC	CSVEEGAGTGRYEQYF
15	few	TRBJ1-6	TRBV9	NA	TGTGCCAGCAGCATCGGTCGGGTCGGCAATTCACCCCTCCACTTT	CASSIGRVGNSPLHF
15	few	TRBJ1-4	TRBV6-6	NA	TGTGCCAGCAGGGGGACTTACGCAGGGGATGAAAAACTGTTTTTT	CASRGTYAGDEKLFF
15	NA	TRBJ1-2	TRBV15	TRBD1	TGTGCCACCAGCAGAGGAGCACAGGGGGCGGGTGGCTACACCTTC	CATSRGAQGAGGYTF
14	NA	TRBJ2-4	TRBV13	NA	TGTGCCAGCAGCTCTCGCATAGGGGGAAACATTCAGTACTTC	CASSSRIGGNIQYF
15	NA	TRBJ1-5	TRBV15	NA	TGTGCCACCAGCAGAGTGGGGGGCTCGACTCAGCCCCAGCATTTT	CATSRVGGSTQPQHF
17	NA	TRBJ2-1	TRBV11-2	TRBD1	TGTGCCAGCAGCTTAAACCCCATTCCGACAGGGAGCAATGAGCAGTTCTTC	CASSLNPIPTGSNEQFF
14	NA	TRBJ1-2	TRBV27	TRBD1	TGTGCCAGCAGTTTATCGAGACAGGGCTATGGCTACACCTTC	CASSLSRQGYGYTF
14	few	TRBJ2-7	TRBV6-1	NA	TGTGCCAGCAGTGAAGACCGGACTTTATACGAGCAGTACTTC	CASSEDRTLYEQYF
14	NA	TRBJ2-7	TRBV9	TRBD1	TGTGCCAGCAGCGTAGGACAGGGGTGGGACGAGCAGTACTTC	CASSVGQGWDEQYF
15	few	TRBJ2-3	TRBV5-6	NA	TGTGCCAGCAGCTCGAACAGCTTCCGCACAGATACGCAGTATTTT	CASSSNSFRTDTQYF
16	NA	TRBJ1-6	TRBV2	NA	TGTGCCAGCAGTGAATCACCAGGGGTTTATAATTCACCCCTCCACTTT	CASSESPGVYNSPLHF
14	NA	TRBJ1-2	TRBV5-4	NA	TGTGCCAGCAGCTTGGCAGGGGCCAACTATGGCTACACCTTC	CASSLAGANYGYTF
16	few	TRBJ2-2	TRBV27	NA	TGTGCCAGCAGTTTACGACTGCTTACGAACACCGGGGAGCTGTTTTTT	CASSLRLLTNTGELFF
16	NA	TRBJ2-6	TRBV23-1	NA	TGCGCCAGCAGTCAATATAAGAACTCTGGGGCCAACGTCCTGACTTTC	CASSQYKNSGANVLTF
12	NA	TRBJ2-1	TRBV4-1	NA	TGCGCCAGCAGCCAAGATAGGACTGAGCAGTTCTTC	CASSQDRTEQFF
14	few	TRBJ1-6	TRBV7-9	TRBD1	TGTGCCAGCAGCTTGGGACAGAGCAATTCACCCCTCCACTTT	CASSLGQSNSPLHF
15	NA	TRBJ1-3	TRBV5-5	TRBD1	TGTGCCAGCAGCTTCGGACAGGGGGCTGGAAACACCATATATTTT	CASSFGQGAGNTIYF
16	once	TRBJ1-5	TRBV2	TRBD1	TGTGCCAGCAGATCGGACAGGGAGGGACGCAATCAGCCCCAGCATTTT	CASRSDREGRNQPQHF